This T cell receptor beta chain was observed in a study of memory CD4+ T cells and cytomegalovirus serostatus. Here immunoSEQ multiplex PCR was the method, and the copy in TCRdb shows in-frame clones only, minus some. The sample lists about 52,000 clones; just under 80% were seen once. The V end was cut by 5 bases, the J end by 4 bases, with 11 bases between. CDR1 is SGHTA, CDR2 FQGTGA, per germline. The CDR3 has 13 amino acids. The sort gate was single viable CD3+CD4+CD8-CD45RO+ cells for memory CD4+ T cells. The gene calls are TRBV7-3 and TRBJ1-2; D not certain. Specimen: memory CD4+ T cells from blood. The clonotype originates from an adult in good health and CMV-seronegative. CDR3 in amino acids: CASSPTVGYGYTF. The CDR3 region has the DNA TGTGCCAGCAGCCCCACAGTTGGCTATGGCTACACCTTC.